This T cell receptor beta chain was recorded in a study of immune evolution from preneoplasia to lung adenocarcinoma. Overall study findings and caveats: From normal lung to invasive adenocarcinoma, top clone frequencies appeared to decrease.

About this clone itself: Its antigen is unknown.

Trimming took off 0 bases at V and 3 bases at J, with 19 bases between the two ends. This CDR3 has 17 residues. Germline V CDR1 and CDR2: SGDLS, YYNGEE. Some clones are missing from TCRdb's copy, which holds only in-frame ones; the method was immunoSEQ multiplex PCR. The data contain 20,000 to 25,000 clones, approximately 71% of them singletons. V is TRBV9 and J is TRBJ2-7; possibly TRBD1 for D (6 bases). Sequenced: FFPE invasive lung adenocarcinoma tissue. The TCR was taken from a person in their sixties with lung adenocarcinoma. The CDR3 bases are TGTGCCAGCAGCGTAGGCTTTGGGGGCAGGTGGGGCTACGAGCAGTACTTC. Translating gives CASSVGFGGRWGYEQYF.